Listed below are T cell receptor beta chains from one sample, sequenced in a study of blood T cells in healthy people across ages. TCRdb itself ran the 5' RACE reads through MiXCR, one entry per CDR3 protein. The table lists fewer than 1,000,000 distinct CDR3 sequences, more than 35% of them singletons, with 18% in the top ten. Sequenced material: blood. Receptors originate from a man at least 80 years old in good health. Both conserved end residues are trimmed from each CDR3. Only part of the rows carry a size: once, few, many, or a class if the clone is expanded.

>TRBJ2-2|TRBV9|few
ASNRYPGLNTGELF
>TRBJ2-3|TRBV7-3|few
ASSFPSGESTDTQY
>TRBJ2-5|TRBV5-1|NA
ASSVTRNQETQY
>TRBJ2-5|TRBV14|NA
ASSRRGRGDQETQY
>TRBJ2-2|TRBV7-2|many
ASTYQGNTGELF
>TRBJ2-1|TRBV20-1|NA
SARDNRGGPYNEQF
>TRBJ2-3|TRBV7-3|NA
ASSARTSDTQY
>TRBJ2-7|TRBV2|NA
ASSEGGQGSYEQY
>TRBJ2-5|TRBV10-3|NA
AISARFQETQY
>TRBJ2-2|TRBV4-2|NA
ASSQPNTGELF
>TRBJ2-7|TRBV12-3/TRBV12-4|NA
ASSSGTGFHEQY
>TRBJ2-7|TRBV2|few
ASSESGSYNEQY
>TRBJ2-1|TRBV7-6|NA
ASSDGAGTSYNEQF
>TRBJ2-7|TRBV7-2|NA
ASSITGSAYEQY
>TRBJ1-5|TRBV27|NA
ASSLRQGGNQPQH
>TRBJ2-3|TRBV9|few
ASSVSEELTDTQY
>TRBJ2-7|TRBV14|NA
ASSQSGAITYEQY
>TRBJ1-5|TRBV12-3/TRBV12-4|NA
ASSLGILAQH
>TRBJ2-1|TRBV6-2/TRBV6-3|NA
ASSYEPGGPVNEQF
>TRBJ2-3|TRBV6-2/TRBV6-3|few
ASRRGQSADTQY
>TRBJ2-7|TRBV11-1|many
ASSLSAGPYEQY
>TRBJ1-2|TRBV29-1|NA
SVELGRTGMNYGNT
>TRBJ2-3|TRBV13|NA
ASSSQPSSTDTQY
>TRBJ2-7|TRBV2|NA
ASSGRDATYEQY
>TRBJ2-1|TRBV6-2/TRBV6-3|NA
ASSYREREWGKQF
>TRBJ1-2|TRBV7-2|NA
ASSTGQGVNYGYT
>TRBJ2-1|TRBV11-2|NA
ASSLASGLAYSYNEQF
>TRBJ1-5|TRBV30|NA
AWSGQILNQPQH
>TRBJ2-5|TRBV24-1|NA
ATSELSGKRATQY
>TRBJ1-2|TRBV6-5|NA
ASRDSLYGYT
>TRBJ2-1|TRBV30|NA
AWSVRGVAGGYNEQF
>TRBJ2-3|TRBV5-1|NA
ASSRAVSSTDTQY
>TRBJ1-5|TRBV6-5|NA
ASSLDQGHKPQH
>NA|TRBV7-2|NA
ASSLAGVTYNEQY
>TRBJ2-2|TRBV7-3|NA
ASSLDLLAGTGELF
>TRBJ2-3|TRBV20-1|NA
SAEDHRADTQY
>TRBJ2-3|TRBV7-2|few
ASSRSGRVADTQY
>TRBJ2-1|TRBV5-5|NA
ASSLFLAGEGEQF
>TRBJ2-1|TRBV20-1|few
SAQYDNEQF
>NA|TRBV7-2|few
ASSLAPATLETQY
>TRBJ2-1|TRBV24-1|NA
ATSEGVTEQF
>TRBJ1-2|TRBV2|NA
ASRLQQKYGYT
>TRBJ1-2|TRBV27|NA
ASWAAYGYT
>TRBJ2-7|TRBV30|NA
AWSPGQGFGGYEQY
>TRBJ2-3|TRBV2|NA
ASSVGQTGGTQY
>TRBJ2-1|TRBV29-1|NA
SVDLQGRNEQF
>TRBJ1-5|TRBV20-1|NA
SARATGTQPQH
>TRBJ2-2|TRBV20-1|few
SARDLRRVSTGELF
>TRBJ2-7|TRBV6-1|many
ASSDNRFKQY
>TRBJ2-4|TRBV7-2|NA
ASSSTGGPLNIQY
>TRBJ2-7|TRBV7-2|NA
ASGFRQGANYEQY
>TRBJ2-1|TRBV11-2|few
ASSKLAGGGNNEQF